A single sample gave rise to the 14 T cell receptor beta chains below, sequenced in a study of tissue T cells after allogeneic stem cell transplantation. Time point specified: mouse harvest day 14 after allogeneic transplant. Mouse grafts combined 10^7 T-cell-depleted bone marrow cells with 10^6 splenic CD5+ T cells. The data were produced by immunoSEQ multiplex PCR, yet TCRdb's version contains in-frame clones alone and is incomplete. Among about 3,000 clones listed, approximately 40% were seen once. Input material: gut tissue. The receptors were gathered from a female BALB/c mouse given C57BL/6 T cells with graft-versus-host disease after an allogeneic hematopoietic cell transplant.

This clone is large by share. Mouse germline and gene names are used. Coverage ceases 1 residue before the CDR3 finishes, and the germline J gene fills in the end. This sequence joins TRBV26 and TRBJ2-1, with 10 bases lining up with TRBD2. The CDR3 is 15 residues long. Trimming took 3 bases from V and 7 from J; bases not matched to a gene: 6. CDR1 and CDR2 from the germline V gene are KGHPV and FQNQEV (reference sequence). The CDR3 DNA, read in part, is TGTGCCAGCAGTCTCCACTGGGGGGGACGGGCTGAGCAGTTC. Amino acids: CASSLHWGGRAEQF. Given in full, the CDR3 is CASSLHWGGRAEQFF. The full variable domain, completed using reference TRBV26 and TRBJ2-1, is NSKVIQTPRYLVKGQGQKAKMRCIPEKGHPVVFWYQQNKNNEFKFLINFQNQEVLQQIDMTEKRFSAECPSNSPCSLEIQSSEAGDSALYLCASSLHWGGRAEQFFGPGTRLTVL.

With regard to this clone: Genes and germline come from the mouse. CDR3 amino acids: CASSRTSTGQLYF. CDR3 bases read: TGTGCCAGCTCTCGGACTTCTACCGGGCAGCTCTAC. The chain joins TRBV12-2 to TRBJ2-2; a weak D match, TRBD2 (5 bases). The sequenced fragment ends 1 residue before the CDR3 boundary, so the rest is inferred from the germline J gene. The germline V gene has CDR1 SGHLS and CDR2 HYDKME. Trimming took off 2 bases at V and 5 bases at J, with 8 bases between the two ends. The CDR3 length is 13 residues.

A remark on this clone: All gene names here are mouse names. The read terminates 1 residue ahead of where the CDR3 ends, so the germline J gene completes it. The chain joins TRBV23 to TRBJ1-4; TRBD1 was called by the table and not checked on the DNA. Germline CDR1 reads KGHTA; CDR2 reads FQNQQP. The CDR3 length is 13 residues. Partial CDR3 DNA: TGCTCCAGCAGTCGTGACAACAACGAAAGATTATTT. Protein sequence: CSSSRDNNERLF. The CDR3 as a whole reads CSSSRDNNERLFF.

Judged by abundance, this clone is large. The gene names given are mouse names. The read ends 1 residue early relative to the CDR3; the germline J gene fills the gap. J is TRBJ2-7 and V is TRBV23; the listed D gene, TRBD2, was not tested against the DNA. CDR1 and CDR2 (germline): KGHTA, FQNQQP. The CDR3 has 13 amino acids. This CDR3 reads CSSSQSGGYEQYF. CDR3 DNA, as far as it was read: TGCTCCAGCAGTCAATCGGGGGGGTATGAACAGTAC.

This clone showed up just once. These gene names are mouse names. The read terminates 1 residue before the CDR3 end, so the remaining end is supplied by the germline J gene. This chain uses TRBV26 with TRBJ2-2; D remains unclear. V lost 6 bases, J lost 0 bases, and 8 bases lay in between. The CDR3 spans 14 residues. Germline assignment: CDR1 KGHPV and CDR2 FQNQEV (reference sequence). CDR3 sequence: CASSPTPNTGQLYF. The sequenced CDR3 bases are TGTGCCAGCAGCCCGACACCAAACACCGGGCAGCTCTAC.

About this clone itself: Genes here carry mouse names. The read ends 1 residue early relative to the CDR3; the germline J gene fills the gap. The chain recombines TRBV3 with TRBJ2-1, with no clear D. The CDR3 totals 13 residues. The germline V and J ends were trimmed by 1 base and 4 bases, with 5 bases remaining between them. Germline-derived CDR1 and CDR2 are SNHLY and FYNGKV (reference sequence). The CDR3 here is CASSLGGYAEQFF. The sequenced CDR3 bases are TGTGCCAGCAGCTTAGGAGGTTATGCTGAGCAGTTC.

Concerning this clone itself: Mouse gene names apply. Read coverage stops 1 residue before the CDR3 terminus; the germline J gene supplies the remainder. The chain is built from TRBV23 and TRBJ2-5; the D call TRBD2 from the table was never checked on the DNA. CDR1 is KGHTA, CDR2 FQNQQP, per germline. This CDR3 is built from 14 residues. CDR3 amino acids: CSSSQPGGVVTQYF. CDR3 DNA (partial): TGCTCCAGCAGTCAACCTGGGGGAGTGGTCACCCAGTAC.

As regards this clone: Mouse names are used for the genes. The CDR3 end falls 1 residue outside the read, so it is completed with the germline J gene. This rearrangement joins TRBV5 to TRBJ1-1; D might be TRBD1 (5 bases). The V end was cut by 0 bases, the J end by 11 bases, with 13 bases between. The germline V gene has CDR1 LGHNA and CDR2 YNLKQL (reference sequence). The CDR3 length is 13 residues. CDR3 region: CASSQDEAGRVFF. The CDR3 bases that were read are TGTGCCAGCAGCCAAGACGAGGCAGGGAGGGTCTTC.

Regarding this clone: These gene names are mouse names. The sequence runs out 1 residue before the end of the CDR3; the remainder is reconstructed from the germline J gene. The V gene is TRBV1, the J gene TRBJ2-4, with 9 bases aligning to TRBD1. The CDR3 covers 15 residues. V lost 3 bases to trimming and J lost 1 base; unmatched junction nucleotides: 2. Germline V gene lookup returns CDR1 NSQYPW and CDR2 LRSPGD (reference sequence). The DNA read from the CDR3 is TGCACCTGCAGTGCCCGGGACAGGGGTCAAAACACCTTGTAC. It encodes CTCSARDRGQNTLY. The entire CDR3 reads CTCSARDRGQNTLYF.

Worth noting for this clone: Mouse germline and gene names are used. The read terminates 1 residue before the CDR3 end, so the remaining end is supplied by the germline J gene. V usage is TRBV26 and J usage is TRBJ1-1; a weak D match, TRBD1 (5 bases). The germline CDR1 and CDR2 sequences are KGHPV and FQNQEV (reference sequence). The CDR3 contains 11 residues. The V gene lost 4 bases and the J gene lost 7 bases, with 7 bases spanning the gap. Incomplete CDR3 DNA: TGTGCCAGCAGTCCTCAGGGAGAAGTCTTC. As protein: CASSPQGEVF. The CDR3 in its entirety is CASSPQGEVFF. The full variable domain, in which reference TRBV26 and TRBJ1-1 provide the parts outside the CDR3, is NSKVIQTPRYLVKGQGQKAKMRCIPEKGHPVVFWYQQNKNNEFKFLINFQNQEVLQQIDMTEKRFSAECPSNSPCSLEIQSSEAGDSALYLCASSPQGEVFFGKGTRLTVV.

About this clone: Genes and germline come from the mouse. The observed sequence ends 1 residue before the CDR3 terminus, with the missing tail filled in from the germline J gene. This chain uses TRBV26 with TRBJ2-4; possible D gene TRBD1, 5 bases. This CDR3 has 13 amino acids. CDR1 is KGHPV and CDR2 is FQNQEV in the germline V gene (reference sequence). V lost 4 bases, J lost 6 bases, and 11 bases lay in between. The CDR3 protein is CASSPPDNNTLYF. The covered CDR3 bases are TGTGCCAGCAGTCCACCGGACAACAACACCTTGTAC.

Worth noting for this clone: Gene names and germline refer to mouse. The CDR3 is cut off 1 residue early in the read; its end comes from the germline J gene. V and J are TRBV26 and TRBJ1-1; TRBD1 might be the D (6 bases). Germline values: CDR1 KGHPV, CDR2 FQNQEV (reference sequence). CDR3 size: 14 residues. V lost 2 bases and J lost 0, with 7 bases in between. Partial CDR3 DNA: TGTGCCAGCAGTCTGGGGACAACAAACACAGAAGTCTTC. Residues: CASSLGTTNTEVF. The entire CDR3 is CASSLGTTNTEVFF.

In its sample, this clone was seen a few times. The gene symbols are mouse symbols. The CDR3 goes on 1 residue after the read ends, and that part is filled in from the germline J gene. The chain employs TRBV16 and TRBJ1-3, with TRBD1 as a possible D gene (6 bases). Germline CDR1 and CDR2: SGHSA and FRNQAP. This CDR3 spans 14 amino acids. Trimming removed 5 bases from V and 1 base from J, with 9 bases in between. The covered CDR3 bases are TGTGCAAGCAGCCAAACAGGGTCTGGAAATACGCTCTAT. Protein product: CASSQTGSGNTLY. From start to end, the CDR3 is CASSQTGSGNTLYF.

A remark on this clone: Here the gene names and germline are mouse. Coverage ceases 1 residue before the CDR3 finishes, and the germline J gene fills in the end. The chain carries TRBV29 and TRBJ2-7; tentative D call: TRBD1 (5 bases). Trimming removed 6 bases from V and 4 bases from J, with 7 bases in between. This CDR3 comprises 11 residues. Germline V gives CDR1 MSHET, CDR2 SYDVDS. This chain's CDR3 is CASSRQYEQYF. The CDR3 bases that were read are TGTGCTAGCAGCCGACAGTATGAACAGTAC.